Listed below are T cell receptor beta chains from one sample, sequenced in a study of OX40 agonist ivuxolimab in advanced cancers. Method: immunoSEQ multiplex PCR; TCRdb's copy keeps in-frame clones and lacks some. Of tens of thousands of clones in the sample, 80% to 90% were seen once. The sequenced sample was CD4+ or CD8+ T cells sorted from blood, obtained in a trial of the OX40 agonist ivuxolimab. The receptors come from an adult with an advanced solid tumor such as melanoma, head and neck, liver or kidney cancer. The CDR3 runs from the conserved cysteine through the conserved F or W. D genes are given only for firm matches. Size is omitted from some rows. Given values are once, few, many or a class for expanded clones.

d_gene | j_gene | v_gene | len | abundance | CDR3nt | CDR3aa
TRBD2 | TRBJ2-2 | TRBV5-1 | 18 | . | TGCGCCAGCAGCCGGAGACTAGCGGAAGTTATAAACACCGGGGAGCTGTTTTTT | CASSRRLAEVINTGELFF
. | TRBJ2-7 | TRBV14 | 15 | . | TGTGCCAGCAGCCGGGGGGCAGGGTATGCCTACGAGCAGTACTTC | CASSRGAGYAYEQYF
TRBD1 | TRBJ2-2 | TRBV23-1 | 17 | . | TGCGCCAGCAGTCAATACCTCCGGGACAGATTCACCGGGGAGCTGTTTTTT | CASSQYLRDRFTGELFF
. | TRBJ1-2 | TRBV19 | 12 | . | TGTGCCAGTAAGTACGAAGAGTCCACCTACACCTTC | CASKYEESTYTF
TRBD2 | TRBJ2-1 | TRBV5-1 | 15 | once | TGCGCCAGCAGTCTCCGAGCGGGGACTAACAATGAGCAGTTCTTC | CASSLRAGTNNEQFF
. | TRBJ1-5 | TRBV7-9 | 13 | once | TGTGCCAGCAGCTTAAAAAGCAATCAGCCCCAGCATTTT | CASSLKSNQPQHF
TRBD2 | TRBJ2-2 | TRBV2 | 18 | . | TGTGCCAGCAGTGAGGAGGAACTAGCGGGGAGAGGAGACGGGGAGCTGTTTTTT | CASSEEELAGRGDGELFF
. | TRBJ2-3 | TRBV18 | 16 | . | TGTGCCAGCTCACCACCGGGGAAGGCTGGGGCAGATACGCAGTATTTT | CASSPPGKAGADTQYF
. | TRBJ2-2 | TRBV10-1 | 14 | once | TGCGCCAGCCGGTCAGGACCGAACACCGGGGAGCTGTTTTTT | CASRSGPNTGELFF
. | TRBJ2-1 | TRBV11-3 | 13 | few | TGTGCCAGCAGCCTACTAGGTTACAATGAGCAGTTCTTC | CASSLLGYNEQFF
TRBD2 | TRBJ2-3 | TRBV5-8 | 17 | once | TGTGCCAGCAGCTTGCTGACTAGCGGGGGGAATACAGATACGCAGTATTTT | CASSLLTSGGNTDTQYF
TRBD2 | TRBJ2-7 | TRBV7-2 | 13 | . | TGTGCCAGCAGCTTACTAGCGGGGACCGAGCAGTACTTC | CASSLLAGTEQYF
TRBD1 | TRBJ1-6 | TRBV30 | 15 | . | TGTGCCTGGAGGGGGACAGCCTCCTATAATTCACCCCTCCACTTT | CAWRGTASYNSPLHF
. | TRBJ1-4 | TRBV6-1 | 12 | . | TGTGCCAGCAGTGAATTCGACGGGAAACTGTTTTTT | CASSEFDGKLFF
TRBD2 | TRBJ2-4 | TRBV19 | 16 | . | TGTGCCAGTACCGGGACTAGCGGGAGCCGGGGGAACATTCAGTACTTC | CASTGTSGSRGNIQYF
. | TRBJ1-6 | TRBV11-2 | 15 | . | TGTGCCAGCAGCTTAGGCAGGGTAGATAATTCACCCCTCCACTTT | CASSLGRVDNSPLHF
. | TRBJ2-7 | TRBV19 | 14 | . | TGTGCCAGTAGTACCCGAGGGCCCCCCTACGAGCAGTACTTC | CASSTRGPPYEQYF
TRBD2 | TRBJ2-7 | TRBV6-1 | 14 | . | TGTGCCAGCAGTGAAACGGGGGGGCCGTACGAGCAGTACTTC | CASSETGGPYEQYF
. | TRBJ1-2 | TRBV12-2 | 13 | . | TGTGCAAGTCGCTTATATACAGGGGGCGGCTACACCTTC | CASRLYTGGGYTF
TRBD1 | TRBJ1-1 | TRBV2 | 14 | . | TGTGCCACCGGGACAGGCGCTTTGAACACTGAAGCTTTCTTT | CATGTGALNTEAFF
. | TRBJ2-2 | TRBV5-4 | 14 | . | TGTGCCAGCAGCTGGATGGGGGCCACCGGGGAGCTGTTTTTT | CASSWMGATGELFF
. | TRBJ2-2 | TRBV6-5 | 15 | . | TGTGCCAGCAGTTACTCCGTACAGGGAACCGGGGAGCTGTTTTTT | CASSYSVQGTGELFF
. | TRBJ2-2 | TRBV9 | 14 | . | TGTGCCAGCAGCGTAGGTGGGGCCACCGGGGAGCTGTTTTTT | CASSVGGATGELFF
. | TRBJ1-2 | TRBV5-6 | 16 | . | TGTGCCAGCAGCCATGAATTAGACAGACCTTCCTATGGCTACACCTTC | CASSHELDRPSYGYTF
TRBD1 | TRBJ2-7 | TRBV9 | 15 | . | TGTGCCAGCAGCGTAACGCAGGGGGCTCGGAGCGAGCAGTACTTC | CASSVTQGARSEQYF
TRBD2 | TRBJ2-1 | TRBV12-5 | 15 | few | TGTGCTAGTGGTTTGGATAGGGCGGGGGTCAATGAGCAGTTCTTC | CASGLDRAGVNEQFF
TRBD1 | TRBJ1-2 | TRBV19 | 16 | . | TGTGCCAGTAGTCGTCTTCCGGGACAGAGAACCTATGGCTACACCTTC | CASSRLPGQRTYGYTF
TRBD1 | TRBJ1-1 | TRBV6-5 | 14 | . | TGTGCCAGCAGTCCCCGGGACAGGAACACTGAAGCTTTCTTT | CASSPRDRNTEAFF
TRBD1 | TRBJ2-1 | TRBV29-1 | 15 | . | TGCAGCGTCTCTAGGGACAGGGCACCCTACAATGAGCAGTTCTTC | CSVSRDRAPYNEQFF
TRBD1 | TRBJ2-7 | TRBV19 | 14 | . | TGTGCCAGTAGTCCGAGGACAGGGTTCTACGAGCAGTACTTC | CASSPRTGFYEQYF
TRBD2 | TRBJ2-1 | TRBV6-6 | 16 | . | TGTGCCAGCAGATTCAAGACTAGCGGTTCCTACAATGAGCAGTTCTTC | CASRFKTSGSYNEQFF
. | TRBJ2-1 | TRBV10-2 | 14 | once | TGCGCCAGCAGTGAGGGGCAGGGTTACGATGAGCAGTTCTTC | CASSEGQGYDEQFF
TRBD1 | TRBJ2-7 | TRBV6-5 | 15 | . | TGTGCCAGCAGTTCGCCGAGGGGGCTTTCCTACGAGCAGTACTTC | CASSSPRGLSYEQYF
. | TRBJ2-7 | TRBV7-9 | 15 | . | TGTGCCAGCAGACGTACGGGGGACAGTACTTACGAGCAGTACTTC | CASRRTGDSTYEQYF
. | TRBJ2-2 | TRBV5-4 | 14 | . | TGTGCCAGCAGCTTGGTTGGCAACACCGGGGAGCTGTTTTTT | CASSLVGNTGELFF
. | TRBJ2-5 | TRBV13 | 13 | once | TGTGCTACCGGTCCGGCGTACCAAGAGACCCAGTACTTC | CATGPAYQETQYF
. | TRBJ1-2 | TRBV4-3 | 14 | . | TGCGCCAGCAGCCAAAGTACAGGGCTCTATGGCTACACCTTC | CASSQSTGLYGYTF
. | TRBJ2-1 | TRBV28 | 15 | . | TGTGCCAGCATGGGGGCGGGGAACCAACGGCGTGAGCAGTTCTTC | CASMGAGNQRREQFF
. | TRBJ1-2 | TRBV14 | 15 | . | TGTGCCAGCAGCCAAAAGATGGCCTCTAACTATGGCTACACCTTC | CASSQKMASNYGYTF
. | TRBJ1-5 | TRBV25-1 | 14 | once | TGTGCCAGCAGTGACCTGGGGAAGGATCAGCCCCAGCATTTT | CASSDLGKDQPQHF
TRBD2 | TRBJ2-5 | TRBV29-1 | 13 | . | TGCAGCGTTGGGGGGACTAGCGGGCAGACCCAGTACTTC | CSVGGTSGQTQYF
. | TRBJ1-2 | TRBV30 | 13 | . | TGTGCCTCCACGACACCCTTCAAGTATGGCTACACCTTC | CASTTPFKYGYTF
. | TRBJ2-3 | TRBV9 | 13 | . | TGTGCCAGCAGCGAAGGACCCGCAGATACGCAGTATTTT | CASSEGPADTQYF
. | TRBJ1-6 | TRBV2 | 15 | . | TGTGCCAGCCGAGGGCGCAGGGTAGAAAATTCACCCCTCCACTTT | CASRGRRVENSPLHF
. | TRBJ2-3 | TRBV10-1 | 13 | . | TGCGCCAGCAGTGAGTCTGCACAGACCTACCCGTATTTT | CASSESAQTYPYF
TRBD2 | TRBJ2-2 | TRBV7-6 | 17 | . | TGTGCCAGCAGCGGAGGACTAGCGGGAGGGAACACCGGGGAGCTGTTTTTT | CASSGGLAGGNTGELFF
TRBD2 | TRBJ2-3 | TRBV2 | 15 | . | TGTGCCAGCAGTGGTAGCAGCGGGAGGGCAGATACGCAGTATTTT | CASSGSSGRADTQYF
TRBD1 | TRBJ2-5 | TRBV6-1 | 15 | . | TGTGCCAGCAGGGGACAGCCCAAACTCCAAGAGACCCAGTACTTC | CASRGQPKLQETQYF
. | TRBJ1-2 | TRBV10-2 | 15 | once | TGCGCCAGCAGTGAGTCAGGAGGGGCCGAGGGGGGCTACACCTTC | CASSESGGAEGGYTF
TRBD1 | TRBJ1-6 | TRBV30 | 15 | . | TGTGCCTGGACCACCATTTTGACAGGGATTTCACCCCTCCACTTT | CAWTTILTGISPLHF
TRBD1 | TRBJ2-7 | TRBV27 | 15 | . | TGTGCCAGCCGGGACAGGGGTTACTTTTACTACGAGCAGTACTTC | CASRDRGYFYYEQYF
. | TRBJ2-5 | TRBV2 | 14 | . | TGTGCCAGCAGCGCGGGCGGGCCAAGGGAGACCCAGTACTTC | CASSAGGPRETQYF
TRBD2 | TRBJ2-2 | TRBV19 | 16 | . | TGTGCCAGTGGTATTCGAAGCGGGAGCGTCACCGGGGAGCTGTTTTTT | CASGIRSGSVTGELFF
. | TRBJ1-5 | TRBV7-2 | 14 | . | TGTGCCAGCAGCTTACCCTGGAGCAATCAGCCCCAGCATTTT | CASSLPWSNQPQHF